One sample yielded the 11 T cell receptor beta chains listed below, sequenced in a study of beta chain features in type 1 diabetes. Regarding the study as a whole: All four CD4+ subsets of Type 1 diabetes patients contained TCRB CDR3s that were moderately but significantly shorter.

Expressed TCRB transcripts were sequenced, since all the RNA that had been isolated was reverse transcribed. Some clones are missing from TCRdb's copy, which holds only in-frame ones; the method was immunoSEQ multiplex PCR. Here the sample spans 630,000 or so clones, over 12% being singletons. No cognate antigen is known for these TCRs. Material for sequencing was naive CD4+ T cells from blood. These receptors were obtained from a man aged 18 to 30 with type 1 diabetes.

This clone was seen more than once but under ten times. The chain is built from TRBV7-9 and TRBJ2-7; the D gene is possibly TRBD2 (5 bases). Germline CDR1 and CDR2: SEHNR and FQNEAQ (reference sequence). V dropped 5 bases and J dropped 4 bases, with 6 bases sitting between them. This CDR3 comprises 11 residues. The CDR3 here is CASSRTYEQYF. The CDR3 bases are TGTGCCAGCAGCCGGACTTACGAGCAGTACTTC.

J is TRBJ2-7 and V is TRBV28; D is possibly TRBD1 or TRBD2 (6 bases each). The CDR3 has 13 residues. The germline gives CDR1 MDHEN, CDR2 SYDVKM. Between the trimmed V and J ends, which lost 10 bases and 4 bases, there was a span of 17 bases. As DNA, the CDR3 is TGTGCCACCATCGGGGGCCTCGGGTACGAGCAGTACTTC. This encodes CATIGGLGYEQYF.

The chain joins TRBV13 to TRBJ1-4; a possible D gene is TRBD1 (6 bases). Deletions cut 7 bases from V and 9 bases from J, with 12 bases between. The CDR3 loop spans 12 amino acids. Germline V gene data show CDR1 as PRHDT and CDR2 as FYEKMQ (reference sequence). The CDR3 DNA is TGTGCCAGCAATTTAGGGGGGCAAAAACTGTTTTTT. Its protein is CASNLGGQKLFF.

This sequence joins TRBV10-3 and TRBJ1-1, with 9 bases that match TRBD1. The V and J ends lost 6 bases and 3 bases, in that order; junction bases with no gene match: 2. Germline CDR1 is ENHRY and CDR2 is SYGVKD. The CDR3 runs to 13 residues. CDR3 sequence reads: CAIRRDRDTEAFF. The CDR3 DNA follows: TGTGCCATCAGACGGGACAGGGACACTGAAGCTTTCTTT.

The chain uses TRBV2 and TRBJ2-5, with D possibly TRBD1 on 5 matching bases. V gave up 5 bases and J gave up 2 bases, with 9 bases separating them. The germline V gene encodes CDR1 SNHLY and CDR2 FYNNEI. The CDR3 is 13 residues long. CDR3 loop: CASSRAGQETQYF. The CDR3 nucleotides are TGTGCCAGCAGTCGGGCAGGGCAAGAGACCCAGTACTTC.

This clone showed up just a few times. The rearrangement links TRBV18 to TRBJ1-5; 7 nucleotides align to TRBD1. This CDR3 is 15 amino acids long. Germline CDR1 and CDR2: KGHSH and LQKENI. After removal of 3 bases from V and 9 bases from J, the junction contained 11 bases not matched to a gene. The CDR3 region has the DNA TGTGCCAGCTCACCTACGACAGGGCCCGAGGGGCCCCAGCATTTT. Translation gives CASSPTTGPEGPQHF. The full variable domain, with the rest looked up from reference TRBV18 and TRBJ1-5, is NAGVMQNPRHLVRRRGQEARLRCSPMKGHSHVYWYRQLPEEGLKFMVYLQKENIIDESGMPKERFSAEFPKEGPSILRIQQVVRGDSAAYFCASSPTTGPEGPQHFGDGTRLSIL.

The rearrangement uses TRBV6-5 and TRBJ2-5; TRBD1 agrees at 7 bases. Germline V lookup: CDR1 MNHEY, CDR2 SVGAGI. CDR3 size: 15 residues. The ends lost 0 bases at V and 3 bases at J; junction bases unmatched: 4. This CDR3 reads CASSYSGQVKETQYF. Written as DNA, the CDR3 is TGTGCCAGCAGTTACTCCGGACAGGTTAAAGAGACCCAGTACTTC.

As DNA, the CDR3 is TGTGCCAGCAGTGCTTTGGGGACCGGGACAGGGGCCGATTCACCCCTCCACTTT. Translated, it gives CASSALGTGTGADSPLHF. The chain couples TRBV6-1 to TRBJ1-6, with 10 bases that match TRBD1. The CDR3 is made up of 18 amino acids. Germline CDR1 MNHNS, CDR2 SASEGT. V lost 4 bases to trimming and J lost 8 bases; unmatched junction nucleotides: 14.

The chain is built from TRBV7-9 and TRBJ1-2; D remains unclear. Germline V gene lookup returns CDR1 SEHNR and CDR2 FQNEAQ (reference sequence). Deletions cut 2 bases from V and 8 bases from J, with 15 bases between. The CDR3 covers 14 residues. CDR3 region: CASSLQVPAGGYTF. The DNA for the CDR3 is TGTGCCAGCAGCTTACAGGTCCCCGCGGGAGGCTACACCTTC.

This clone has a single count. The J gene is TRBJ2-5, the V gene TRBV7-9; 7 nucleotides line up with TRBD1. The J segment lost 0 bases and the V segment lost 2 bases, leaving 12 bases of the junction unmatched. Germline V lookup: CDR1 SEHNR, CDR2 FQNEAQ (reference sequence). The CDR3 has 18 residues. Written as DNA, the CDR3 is TGTGCCAGCAGCTTATCGGGACAGCCATCCCTGTACCAAGAGACCCAGTACTTC. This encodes CASSLSGQPSLYQETQYF.

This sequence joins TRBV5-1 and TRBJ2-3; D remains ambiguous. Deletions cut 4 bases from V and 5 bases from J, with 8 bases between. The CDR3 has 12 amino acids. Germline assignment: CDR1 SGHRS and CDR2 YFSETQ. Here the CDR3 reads CASSLGEDTQYF. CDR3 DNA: TGCGCCAGCAGCCTCGGAGAAGATACGCAGTATTTT. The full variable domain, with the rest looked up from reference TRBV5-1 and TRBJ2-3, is KAGVTQTPRYLIKTRGQQVTLSCSPISGHRSVSWYQQTPGQGLQFLFEYFSETQRNKGNFPGRFSGRQFSNSRSEMNVSTLELGDSALYLCASSLGEDTQYFGPGTRLTVL.